This T cell receptor (beta chain) was sequenced during a study of shared clonotypes between healthy human individuals. Study-level background: The people who gave samples were a couple of women and a few men aged 18 to 49. Points from the study as a whole: Only blood samples were collected, and tissue repertoires likely differ.

The protocol was immunoSEQ multiplex PCR, while the TCRdb copy is restricted to in-frame clones and leaves out a portion. This sample has millions of clones, with under 95% found just once. Positive CCR7 selection of CD45RO-negative cells yielded the naive CD8 cells, and terminally differentiated effector memory CD45RA+ cells were excluded. On this clone: Its specificity is unknown.

V lost 5 bases, J lost 5 bases, and 18 bases lay in between. CDR1 and CDR2 from the germline V gene are SEHNR and FQNEAQ (reference sequence). The CDR3 length is 15 residues. The receptor was derived from a man between 18 and 35 years old in good health. Some clones in this sample may be carry-over from other donors' samples. Sequencing was performed on naive CD8+ T cells from PBMCs. The chain is built from TRBV7-9 and TRBJ2-5, with D perhaps TRBD2 (5 bases). The CDR3 sequence: CASSAALRVWETQYF. CDR3 DNA: TGTGCCAGCAGCGCGGCGCTGAGGGTATGGGAGACCCAGTACTTC.